The clone carrying this T cell receptor (beta chain) has only one observation. These data belong to a study of control samples from healthy donors and cancer patients. TCRdb's copy holds only in-frame clones and misses some; the assay was immunoSEQ multiplex PCR. This sample has over 110,000 clones, with around 85% found just once. The CDR3 runs to 13 residues. The germline gives CDR1 KGHSH, CDR2 LQKENI. V was trimmed by 5 bases and J by 2 bases, leaving 4 bases between them. Input material: blood. The chain has TRBV18 and TRBJ2-6; D is unclear. The TCR was taken from a woman aged 30 to 39 in good health. CDR3 DNA sequence: TGTGCCAGCTCATGGACTGGGGCCAACGTCCTGACTTTC. Amino acid sequence: CASSWTGANVLTF. The full variable domain, in which reference TRBV18 and TRBJ2-6 provide the parts outside the CDR3, is NAGVMQNPRHLVRRRGQEARLRCSPMKGHSHVYWYRQLPEEGLKFMVYLQKENIIDESGMPKERFSAEFPKEGPSILRIQQVVRGDSAAYFCASSWTGANVLTFGAGSRLTVL.